This T cell receptor (beta chain) appears in the sequencing data of a study of T-cell memory formation after mild COVID-19. General study findings and limits: Day 15 to 85 contracting clones showed balanced CD4/CD8; day 15 to 37 expanders favored CD4+. Clonal second-wave expansions that peaked on day 37 had unconfirmed SARS-CoV-2 specificity. Pre-infection memory showed some responding clones, and this suggested that cross-reactive memory joined.

The V end lost 7 bases, the J end lost 0 bases, and 10 bases lay between the germline ends. The CDR3 length is 14 residues. TCRdb used MiXCR to reprocess the 5' RACE reads, holding one entry per CDR3 protein. The table has about 320,000 distinct CDR3 sequences, 14% seen once. A single count supports this clonotype. Antigen unknown. V and J are TRBV12-3 or TRBV12-4 and TRBJ1-3, with D tentatively TRBD1 (5 bases). The sequencing input was PBMCs or a T cell subset sorted from them (not recorded which). The TCR comes from a man between 18 and 35 years old who had mild COVID-19 (a few samples of this study predate the infection). Cell type and time point are not known. CDR3 in amino acids: CASNPTASGNTIYF. In DNA, the CDR3 is TGTGCCAGCAACCCGACAGCCTCTGGAAACACCATATATTTT.